This entry lists 30 T cell receptor beta chains sequenced from one sample in a study of blood T cell repertoires in COVID-19 (dated by TCRdb to the early 2020s). To prepare the library, the immunoSEQ multiplex PCR assay was applied. TCRdb retrieved this table from immuneACCESS and kept in-frame rearrangements only. Not all clones are present; in checked studies, unresolved V genes account for under half, and no reason is known for the remainder. For this sample the table gives just over 250,000 clones, of which around nine tenths were detected only once. The ten largest clones capture over 7.5% of the sample. Sequencing input: peripheral blood. Receptor source: a man between 35 and 55 years old who had recovered from COVID-19.

This sequence joins TRBV19 and TRBJ1-1; tentatively, D is TRBD1 (5 bases). Trimming took 3 bases from V and 4 from J, leaving 18 bases between them. Germline V lookup: CDR1 LNHDA, CDR2 SQIVND (reference sequence). There are 16 residues in the CDR3. The CDR3 coding sequence is TGTGCCAGTAGTATTTTAACGGGCAGGGCCGTCACTGAAGCTTTCTTT. This translates into CASSILTGRAVTEAFF.

The chain combines TRBV10-1 with TRBJ1-5; D is ambiguous. V dropped 5 bases and J dropped 3 bases, with 11 bases sitting between them. The CDR3 is 14 residues long. Germline V gene data show CDR1 as WNHNN and CDR2 as SYGVQD (reference sequence). The CDR3 bases are TGCGCCAGCAGTCCAGAGGGAGTCAATCAGCCCCAGCATTTT. Its translation is CASSPEGVNQPQHF.

The V call is TRBV6-6, the J call TRBJ1-5; D is ambiguous. CDR3 length: 13 residues. V shed 8 bases and J shed 2 bases, with 10 bases lying between them. Germline V gives CDR1 MNHNY, CDR2 SVGAGI (reference sequence). Here the CDR3 DNA reads TGTGCCAGCGTTAGTTCGGGCAATCAGCCCCAGCATTTT. This translates into CASVSSGNQPQHF.

V and J are TRBV7-9 and TRBJ2-5; 7 bases line up with TRBD2. V lost 2 bases to trimming and J lost 5 bases; unmatched junction nucleotides: 14. CDR3 length: 17 residues. Germline values: CDR1 SEHNR, CDR2 FQNEAQ (reference sequence). The DNA of the CDR3 is TGTGCCAGCAGCTTAATTGCTAGCGGCCCCATGGTTGAGACCCAGTACTTC. Its protein product is CASSLIASGPMVETQYF.

The rearrangement joins TRBV18 to TRBJ1-4; no firm D call. The CDR3 is 13 residues long. V lost 6 bases and J 6 bases, leaving 11 bases between the germline ends. Looked up from germline, CDR1 is KGHSH and CDR2 is LQKENI. The CDR3 sequence is CASSLSQDEKLFF. CDR3 nucleotide sequence: TGTGCCAGCTCTCTCTCGCAGGATGAAAAACTGTTTTTT.

Concerning this clone itself: Distinct nucleotide sequences in the sample also encode this CDR3. The chain uses TRBV5-1 and TRBJ1-2; D is perhaps TRBD1 (5 bases). The CDR3 loop spans 13 amino acids. Germline lookup yields CDR1 SGHRS and CDR2 YFSETQ. Trimming removed 0 bases at V and 4 bases at J, with 7 bases between. The CDR3 reads CASSLGQLYGYTF. The CDR3 bases are TGCGCCAGCAGCTTGGGACAGCTCTATGGCTACACCTTC.

V gene TRBV10-3 combines with J gene TRBJ1-3; D is unclear. Germline V lookup: CDR1 ENHRY, CDR2 SYGVKD. There are 11 residues in the CDR3. The germline V and J ends were trimmed by 4 bases and 7 bases, with 5 bases remaining between them. DNA of the CDR3: TGTGCCATCAGTGTTAGCAACACCATATATTTT. Protein product: CAISVSNTIYF.

DNA of the CDR3: TGTGCCAGCAGCTTAAAGGCTAGTGGATCGGCCGGGGAGCTGTTTTTT. Its translation: CASSLKASGSAGELFF. The rearrangement links TRBV7-3 to TRBJ2-2; D ambiguous. CDR1 is SGHTA, CDR2 FQGTGA, per germline. V gave up 1 base and J gave up 6 bases, with 15 bases separating them. This CDR3 has 16 residues.

V usage is TRBV6-2 or TRBV6-3 and J usage is TRBJ2-3; D unresolved. The CDR3 covers 15 residues. Deletions cut 7 bases from V and 2 bases from J, with 16 bases between. Germline V gives CDR1 MNHEY, CDR2 SVGEGT. CDR3 DNA sequence: TGTGCCAGCAATTATGGTGGAGTAGTCACAGATACGCAGTATTTT. Amino acid sequence: CASNYGGVVTDTQYF.

The V gene is TRBV7-2, the J gene TRBJ2-4, with 9 bases matching TRBD2. V gave up 1 base and J gave up 13 bases; unmatched junction bases: 8. Germline lookup yields CDR1 SGHTA and CDR2 FQGNSA. The CDR3 covers 14 residues. For the CDR3, the DNA is TGTGCCAGCAGCTTAGTGAGTAGCGGGGGATCCCAGTACTTC. Translated: CASSLVSSGGSQYF.

This clone showed up just a few times. The chain recombines TRBV7-2 with TRBJ2-3, with 10 bases that match TRBD2. Germline CDR1 and CDR2: SGHTA and FQGNSA. Trimming removed 5 bases from V and 6 bases from J; junction bases left unmatched: 11. There are 16 residues in the CDR3. The CDR3 loop reads CASSPKLAGASDTQYF. In DNA form, the CDR3 reads TGTGCCAGCAGCCCAAAGCTAGCGGGGGCCTCGGATACGCAGTATTTT.

The chain is built from TRBV6-5 and TRBJ1-6; D is unclear. Germline V gives CDR1 MNHEY, CDR2 SVGAGI. The V end lost 10 bases, the J end lost 6 bases, and 10 bases lay between the germline ends. The CDR3 runs 12 residues. As DNA, the CDR3 is TGTGCCACGGGAAGGCCTAATTCACCCCTCCACTTT. This codes for CATGRPNSPLHF.

This chain connects TRBV2 to TRBJ2-1, with 9 positions matching TRBD1. This CDR3 has 14 amino acids. Germline CDR1 and CDR2: SNHLY and FYNNEI. J gave up 2 bases and V 6 bases, and 2 bases lay outside the gene matches. CDR3 DNA: TGTGCCAGCAGCCGGGACAGGGCCTACAATGAGCAGTTCTTC. Its protein product is CASSRDRAYNEQFF.

The chain uses TRBV7-6 and TRBJ2-1; 7 nucleotides match TRBD2. Germline V CDR1 and CDR2: SGHVS, FNYEAQ. The trim removed 4 bases at V and 7 bases at J, leaving 13 bases unmatched. The CDR3 covers 16 residues. CDR3 bases: TGTGCCAGCAGCTCCGGACGTCGCCTAGCGGATAATGAGCAGTTCTTC. Amino acids: CASSSGRRLADNEQFF. Variable domain in full (rest from reference TRBV7-6 and TRBJ2-1): GAGVSQSPRYKVTKRGQDVALRCDPISGHVSLYWYRQALGQGPEFLTYFNYEAQQDKSGLPNDRFSAERPEGSISTLTIQRTEQRDSAMYRCASSSGRRLADNEQFFGPGTRLTVL.

The chain combines TRBV7-9 with TRBJ2-7, with TRBD1 matching over 11 bases. Per the germline V gene, CDR1 is SEHNR and CDR2 is FQNEAQ (reference sequence). V lost 5 bases, J lost 6 bases, and 9 bases stayed unmatched. This CDR3 is 15 amino acids long. The CDR3 bases are TGTGCCAGCAGCCCTTATTTGGGACAGGGGGGCGAGCAGTACTTC. Amino acid sequence: CASSPYLGQGGEQYF.

J is TRBJ1-5 and V is TRBV18; D possibly corresponds to TRBD1 (5 bases). Trimming took off 4 bases at V and 2 bases at J, with 15 bases between the two ends. CDR3 length: 16 amino acids. Germline lookup yields CDR1 KGHSH and CDR2 LQKENI. The CDR3 spells CASSRTPQTGNQPQHF. The CDR3 DNA sequence: TGTGCCAGCTCACGGACACCCCAGACGGGCAATCAGCCCCAGCATTTT. Variable domain in full (rest from reference TRBV18 and TRBJ1-5): NAGVMQNPRHLVRRRGQEARLRCSPMKGHSHVYWYRQLPEEGLKFMVYLQKENIIDESGMPKERFSAEFPKEGPSILRIQQVVRGDSAAYFCASSRTPQTGNQPQHFGDGTRLSIL.

The chain is built from TRBV6-5 and TRBJ1-3, with D possibly being TRBD1 (6 bases). With 2 bases removed from V and 0 bases from J, the gap between germline ends came to 11 bases. The CDR3 consists of 16 residues. CDR1 and CDR2 (germline): MNHEY, SVGAGI. The DNA of the CDR3 is TGTGCCAGCAGTTACCTAGGACAGTCCTCTGGAAACACCATATATTTT. Its translation: CASSYLGQSSGNTIYF.

The V gene is TRBV10-2, the J gene TRBJ1-5, with unresolved D. CDR3 size: 13 residues. Per germline, CDR1 WSHSY and CDR2 SAAADI. The germline V and J ends were trimmed by 0 bases and 6 bases, with 6 bases remaining between them. The CDR3 sequence is CASSESTPQPQHF. CDR3 DNA sequence: TGCGCCAGCAGTGAGTCGACTCCTCAGCCCCAGCATTTT.

This clone was recorded once. V usage is TRBV19 and J usage is TRBJ2-1, with 11 bases fitting TRBD1. Trimming removed 5 bases from V and 7 bases from J; junction bases left unmatched: 10. The CDR3 runs 16 residues. Germline CDR1 is LNHDA and CDR2 is SQIVND (reference sequence). Here the CDR3 DNA reads TGTGCCAGTAGTGGAACCGGGACAGGGGGTTGGAATGAGCAGTTCTTC. The encoded protein is CASSGTGTGGWNEQFF.

The chain is built from TRBV3-1 (or the pseudogene TRBV3-2) and TRBJ2-7, with 7 positions matching TRBD1. Germline V gene sequence: CDR1 LGHDT, CDR2 YNNKEL (reference sequence). This CDR3 contains 14 residues. V shed 0 bases and J 7 bases; nucleotides not matched to a gene: 6. The CDR3 coding sequence is TGTGCCAGCAGCCAAGAAGACAGGGTGGGGGAGCAGTACTTC. Its translation: CASSQEDRVGEQYF.

The J gene is TRBJ1-3, the V gene TRBV5-1; D may be TRBD1 (6 bases). Germline V lookup: CDR1 SGHRS, CDR2 YFSETQ. This CDR3 region has 17 residues. Trimming took off 0 bases at V and 4 bases at J, with 17 bases between the two ends. CDR3 DNA: TGCGCCAGCAGCTTGGGAAACAGGGTCATTGCCGGAAACACCATATATTTT. Its translation is CASSLGNRVIAGNTIYF.

V is TRBV6-2 or TRBV6-3 and J is TRBJ1-3; no clear D. Trimming stripped 0 bases from V and 0 bases from J, with 6 bases between. CDR1 and CDR2 from the germline V gene are MNHEY and SVGEGT. The CDR3 contains 15 residues. The chain's CDR3 is CASSYSGISGNTIYF. The CDR3 coding sequence is TGTGCCAGCAGTTACTCCGGGATCTCTGGAAACACCATATATTTT.

The chain recombines TRBV27 with TRBJ2-7, with D tentatively TRBD2 (5 bases). CDR1 is MNHEY, CDR2 SMNVEV, per germline (reference sequence). The CDR3 has 13 residues. The V gene lost 3 bases and the J gene lost 4 bases, with 10 bases spanning the gap. The CDR3 DNA reads as TGTGCCAGCAGTTTGAACGGGGAGTACGAGCAGTACTTC. Translation gives CASSLNGEYEQYF.

The chain recombines TRBV3-1 (or the pseudogene TRBV3-2) with TRBJ1-3, with D hard to call. From germline, CDR1 is LGHDT and CDR2 YNNKEL (reference sequence). The CDR3 extends over 16 amino acids. Deletions cut 1 base from V and 0 bases from J, with 10 bases between. CDR3 in amino acids: CASSQGTSSSGNTIYF. The CDR3 nucleotides read TGTGCCAGCAGCCAAGGGACTTCGAGCTCTGGAAACACCATATATTTT.

The CDR3 DNA follows: TGCGCCAGCAGTGAGTCGTGGCGGGGGCCAACCTACGAGCAGTACTTC. This codes for CASSESWRGPTYEQYF. The gene calls are TRBV10-1 and TRBJ2-7; a weak D match, TRBD2 (7 bases). Looked up from germline, CDR1 is WNHNN and CDR2 is SYGVQD (reference sequence). V was clipped by 0 bases and J by 2 bases, with 14 bases between them. This CDR3 region has 16 residues.

The chain couples TRBV6-6 to TRBJ2-7, with a weak D call TRBD1 (6 bases). Trimming cost V 6 bases and J 3 bases, with 15 bases left between them. In germline, CDR1 is MNHNY, CDR2 SVGAGI (reference sequence). This CDR3 is built from 14 residues. As DNA, the CDR3 is TGTGCCAGCAGACACCCGGGACAACGCTACGAGCAGTACTTC. This translates into CASRHPGQRYEQYF.

The chain joins TRBV7-2 to TRBJ2-7; 9 bases map to TRBD2. V lost 2 bases, J lost 6 bases, and 11 bases stayed unmatched. The germline CDR1 and CDR2 sequences are SGHTA and FQGNSA. This CDR3 region has 16 residues. Here the CDR3 reads CASSLQPREGLGEQYF. The CDR3 region has the DNA TGTGCCAGCAGCTTACAACCGCGGGAGGGCCTTGGCGAGCAGTACTTC.

The chain carries TRBV6-1 and TRBJ2-7, with TRBD2 matching over 7 bases. Looked up from germline, CDR1 is MNHNS and CDR2 is SASEGT. There are 19 residues in the CDR3. Trimming took 1 base from V and 0 from J; bases not matched to a gene: 15. CDR3 region: CASSEGRGFTAGSSYEQYF. The DNA for the CDR3 is TGTGCCAGCAGTGAAGGGCGGGGCTTCACAGCGGGGTCCTCCTACGAGCAGTACTTC.

This chain links TRBV18 with TRBJ1-5, with a possible D match to TRBD1 (5 bases). Germline CDR1 reads KGHSH; CDR2 reads LQKENI. This CDR3 spans 15 amino acids. Between the trimmed V and J ends, which lost 3 bases and 2 bases, there was a span of 11 bases. Written as DNA, the CDR3 is TGTGCCAGCTCACCGCAGGGTCGGGGCAATCAGCCCCAGCATTTT. It translates to CASSPQGRGNQPQHF.

V is TRBV7-6 and J is TRBJ1-2; possibly TRBD1 for D (5 bases). Germline CDR1 and CDR2: SGHVS and FNYEAQ. Deletions cut 4 bases from V and 2 bases from J, with 11 bases between. The CDR3 extends over 14 amino acids. The CDR3 DNA reads TGTGCCAGCAGCTGGGGGAGGGGCAACTATGGCTACACCTTC. Amino acids: CASSWGRGNYGYTF.